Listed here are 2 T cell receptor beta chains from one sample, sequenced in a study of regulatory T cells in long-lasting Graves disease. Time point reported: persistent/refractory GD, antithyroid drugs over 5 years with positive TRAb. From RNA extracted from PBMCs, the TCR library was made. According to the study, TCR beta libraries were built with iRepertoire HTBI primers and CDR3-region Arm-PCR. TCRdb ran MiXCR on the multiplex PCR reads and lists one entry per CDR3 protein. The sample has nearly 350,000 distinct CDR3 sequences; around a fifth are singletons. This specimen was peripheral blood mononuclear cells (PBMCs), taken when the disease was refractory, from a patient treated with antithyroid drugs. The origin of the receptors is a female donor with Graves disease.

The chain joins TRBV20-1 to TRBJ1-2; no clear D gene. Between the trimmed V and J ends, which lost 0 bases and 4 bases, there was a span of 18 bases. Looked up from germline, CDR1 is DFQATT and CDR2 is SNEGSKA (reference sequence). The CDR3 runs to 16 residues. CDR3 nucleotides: TGCAGTGCTAGAGAGGCTGCCGGACGGACCCTCTATGGCTACACCTTC. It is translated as CSAREAAGRTLYGYTF.

The CDR3 reads CASSGSPLRTGDNEQFF. Written as DNA, the CDR3 is TGTGCCAGCAGTGGAAGCCCCCTTAGGACAGGGGACAATGAGCAGTTCTTC. V usage is TRBV2 and J usage is TRBJ2-1, with 9 bases identical to TRBD1. Germline CDR1 SNHLY, CDR2 FYNNEI. Trimming took 4 bases from V and 5 from J; bases not matched to a gene: 12. This CDR3 has 17 residues.